The 20 T cell receptor beta chains below were found in one sample sequenced in a study of T cell responses to AZD1222 COVID-19 vaccine. TCRdb's copy holds only in-frame clones and misses some; the assay was immunoSEQ multiplex PCR. The sample contains 85,000 to 90,000 clones, 89% of which appear only once. This material consisted of peripheral blood, taken 28 days after the second AZD1222 dose. Receptors originate from an adult who received the AZD1222 COVID-19 vaccine.

This chain uses TRBV30 with TRBJ1-1; possibly TRBD1 for D (6 bases). The CDR3 covers 11 residues. The germline V and J ends were trimmed by 8 bases and 7 bases, with 14 bases remaining between them. Germline CDR1 is GTSNPN and CDR2 is SVGIG (reference sequence). The CDR3 here is CAGAQGIEAFF. Here the CDR3 DNA reads TGTGCCGGAGCACAGGGTATTGAAGCTTTCTTT.

The chain recombines TRBV27 with TRBJ1-1; D is ambiguous. The CDR3 loop spans 15 amino acids. Germline assignment: CDR1 MNHEY and CDR2 SMNVEV (reference sequence). Trimming removed 1 base at V and 1 base at J, with 10 bases between. CDR3 nucleotide sequence: TGTGCCAGCAGTTTATTAGGGTATCAGAACACTGAAGCTTTCTTT. Translating it yields CASSLLGYQNTEAFF.

The rearrangement links TRBV2 to TRBJ1-5; 7 bases map to TRBD1. The CDR3 spans 16 residues. The ends lost 5 bases at V and 0 bases at J; junction bases unmatched: 7. Germline V gene lookup returns CDR1 SNHLY and CDR2 FYNNEI. The CDR3 sequence is CASSLLRDSSNQPQHF. As DNA, the CDR3 is TGTGCCAGCAGTCTACTCCGGGACAGTAGCAATCAGCCCCAGCATTTT. Complete variable domain (other parts from reference TRBV2 and TRBJ1-5): EPEVTQTPSHQVTQMGQEVILRCVPISNHLYFYWYRQILGQKVEFLVSFYNNEISEKSEIFDDQFSVERPDGSNFTLKIRSTKLEDSAMYFCASSLLRDSSNQPQHFGDGTRLSIL.

The rearrangement links TRBV24-1 to TRBJ1-1; TRBD1 aligns across 9 bases. CDR3 length: 15 residues. The V gene end was trimmed by 4 bases and the J gene end by 3 bases; junction bases not matched to a gene: 5. The germline gives CDR1 KGHDR, CDR2 SFDVKD. The CDR3 region has the DNA TGTGCCACCAGTGACCATGGGACAGGGCACACTGAAGCTTTCTTT. It yields the protein CATSDHGTGHTEAFF.

This clone was counted a single time. The chain joins TRBV9 to TRBJ2-7; TRBD2 aligns across 8 bases. Losses at the gene ends were 3 bases for V and 6 bases for J; bases not matched to a gene: 11. Germline V gene lookup returns CDR1 SGDLS and CDR2 YYNGEE. This CDR3 spans 15 amino acids. The CDR3 DNA is TGTGCCAGCAGCGCCGCAGCGGGGGCCCTGGGCGAGCAGTACTTC. This codes for CASSAAAGALGEQYF.

This clone showed up just once. V usage is TRBV7-2 and J usage is TRBJ1-2; D may be TRBD1 (5 bases). The CDR3 totals 13 residues. Germline V gene data show CDR1 as SGHTA and CDR2 as FQGNSA. V was pared by 1 base and J by 4 bases, with 7 bases between. In DNA form, the CDR3 reads TGTGCCAGCAGCTTAGGGGACCGCTATGGCTACACCTTC. Protein product: CASSLGDRYGYTF.

The V call is TRBV7-3, the J call TRBJ2-1; TRBD1 agrees at 8 bases. CDR1 is SGHTA and CDR2 is FQGTGA in the germline V gene. This CDR3 spans 15 amino acids. V was pared by 2 bases and J by 5 bases, with 5 bases of the junction left unmatched. DNA of the CDR3: TGTGCCAGCAGCTTAGGACAGGGTGTCAACAATGAGCAGTTCTTC. It specifies CASSLGQGVNNEQFF.

This chain joins TRBV4-1 and TRBJ1-2; unclear D gene. V was pared by 2 bases and J by 4 bases, with 11 bases between. This CDR3 is built from 14 residues. The V gene's germline CDR1 is MGHRA and CDR2 YSYEKL. This chain's CDR3 is CASSQPTQSYGYTF. In DNA form, the CDR3 reads TGCGCCAGCAGCCAACCGACTCAAAGCTATGGCTACACCTTC.

This sequence joins TRBV3-1 (or the pseudogene TRBV3-2) and TRBJ2-2, with unresolved D. V gave up 1 base and J gave up 1 base, with 13 bases separating them. The CDR3 is 17 amino acids. Germline V gene lookup returns CDR1 LGHDT and CDR2 YNNKEL (reference sequence). Here the CDR3 reads CASSQGSRSGNTGELFF. The CDR3 DNA sequence: TGTGCCAGCAGCCAAGGATCTAGGTCAGGGAACACCGGGGAGCTGTTTTTT.

This clone was detected once. The chain combines TRBV7-9 with TRBJ2-5; D may be TRBD2 (5 bases). CDR3 length: 16 residues. The V end lost 4 bases, the J end lost 2 bases, and 17 bases lay between the germline ends. The germline CDR1 and CDR2 sequences are SEHNR and FQNEAQ (reference sequence). The CDR3 reads CASSSEVSGSQETQYF. In DNA form, the CDR3 reads TGTGCCAGCAGCTCGGAGGTTTCAGGAAGTCAAGAGACCCAGTACTTC.

This clone was counted only a few times. The chain carries TRBV2 and TRBJ2-7; 8 positions agree with TRBD1. The CDR3 is made up of 15 amino acids. The J segment lost 6 bases and the V segment lost 8 bases, leaving 15 bases of the junction unmatched. The germline V gene encodes CDR1 SNHLY and CDR2 FYNNEI. The CDR3 DNA reads TGTGCCAGCGCCTACTCTAGGACAGGGCAAGGCGAGCAGTACTTC. It translates to CASAYSRTGQGEQYF.

V usage is TRBV3-1 (or the pseudogene TRBV3-2) and J usage is TRBJ2-2; D might be TRBD1 or TRBD2, each matching 5 bases. There are 15 residues in the CDR3. V shed 4 bases and J shed 1 base, with 10 bases lying between them. Germline V gives CDR1 LGHDT, CDR2 YNNKEL (reference sequence). CDR3 loop: CASSRGIRNTGELFF. The CDR3 bases are TGTGCCAGCAGCCGGGGGATCCGGAACACCGGGGAGCTGTTTTTT.

The chain has TRBV6-5 and TRBJ2-7, with 11 bases aligning to TRBD2. In germline, CDR1 is MNHEY, CDR2 SVGAGI. The CDR3 runs to 15 residues. V lost 5 bases to trimming and J lost 2 bases; unmatched junction nucleotides: 5. The CDR3 nucleotides are TGTGCCAGCAGTCTGGGGACTAGCGGAACCTACGAGCAGTACTTC. This gives the protein CASSLGTSGTYEQYF.

The chain joins TRBV20-1 to TRBJ2-7, with TRBD1 matching 9 bases. Germline CDR1 reads DFQATT; CDR2 reads SNEGSKA (reference sequence). The CDR3 loop spans 17 amino acids. The V gene end was trimmed by 3 bases and the J gene end by 6 bases; junction bases not matched to a gene: 18. CDR3 nucleotides: TGCAGTGCTAGTGACAGGGGGTTTAACATACGGGGTCCCGAGCAGTACGTC. It specifies CSASDRGFNIRGPEQYV.

This sequence joins TRBV3-1 (or the pseudogene TRBV3-2) and TRBJ1-5; D remains unclear. CDR1 and CDR2 from the germline V gene are LGHDT and YNNKEL (reference sequence). Trimming took off 4 bases at V and 7 bases at J, with 17 bases between the two ends. CDR3 length equals 15 residues. The CDR3 DNA reads TGTGCCAGCAGCCCTGGCCGGGGATTCGGGCAGCCCCAGCATTTT. It codes for CASSPGRGFGQPQHF.

The chain has TRBV29-1 and TRBJ2-7, with a weak D call TRBD1 (5 bases). The CDR3 is 14 amino acids. Trimming shortened V by 4 bases and J by 7 bases, and 20 bases separated the two germline ends. Germline CDR1 reads SQVTM; CDR2 reads ANQGSEA. The CDR3 loop reads CSVGPSLPGQEQYF. CDR3 in DNA: TGCAGCGTTGGCCCTTCTCTCCCAGGGCAGGAGCAGTACTTC.

V usage is TRBV6-5 and J usage is TRBJ1-3; TRBD1 matches at 7 bases. In germline, CDR1 is MNHEY, CDR2 SVGAGI. V trimming: 6 bases; J trimming: 2 bases; junction bases outside the gene matches: 4. CDR3 length: 14 amino acids. CDR3 loop: CASSTTGAGNTIYF. The CDR3 DNA reads as TGTGCCAGCAGCACCACAGGGGCTGGAAACACCATATATTTT.

The V call is TRBV30, the J call TRBJ1-2, with 9 bases aligning to TRBD1. Looked up from germline, CDR1 is GTSNPN and CDR2 is SVGIG (reference sequence). V lost 4 bases and J lost 3; bases outside the gene matches: 9. The CDR3 is 15 residues long. The CDR3 sequence: CAWTRDRVKDYGYTF. The CDR3 DNA follows: TGTGCCTGGACCCGGGACAGGGTAAAGGACTATGGCTACACCTTC.

The chain joins TRBV7-9 to TRBJ1-5, with TRBD1 matching over 9 bases. Germline V gene sequence: CDR1 SEHNR, CDR2 FQNEAQ (reference sequence). V shed 0 bases, J shed 1 base, and the junction held 4 bases outside the gene matches. The CDR3 runs 17 residues. The CDR3 DNA sequence: TGTGCCAGCAGCTTAGCGGGGGACAGGGCAAGCAATCAGCCCCAGCATTTT. It yields the protein CASSLAGDRASNQPQHF.

Here the CDR3 DNA reads TGTGCCAGCAGATCCCTCCCTAGCGGGGCCCGGGATACGCAGTATTTT. Translated, it gives CASRSLPSGARDTQYF. The rearrangement uses TRBV6-6 and TRBJ2-3; 9 bases line up with TRBD2. Per the germline V gene, CDR1 is MNHNY and CDR2 is SVGAGI (reference sequence). The length of the CDR3 is 16 residues. Trimming removed 6 bases from V and 6 bases from J; junction bases left unmatched: 13.